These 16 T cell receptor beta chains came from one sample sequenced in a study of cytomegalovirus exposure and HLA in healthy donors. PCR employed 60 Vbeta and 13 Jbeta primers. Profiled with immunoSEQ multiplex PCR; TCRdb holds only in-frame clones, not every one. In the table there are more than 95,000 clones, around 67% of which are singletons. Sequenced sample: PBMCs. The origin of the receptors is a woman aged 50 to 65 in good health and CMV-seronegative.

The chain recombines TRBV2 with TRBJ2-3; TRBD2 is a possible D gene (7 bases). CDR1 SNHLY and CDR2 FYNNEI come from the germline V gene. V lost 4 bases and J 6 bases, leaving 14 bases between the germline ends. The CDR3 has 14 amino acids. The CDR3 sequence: CASSGPGGPDTQYF. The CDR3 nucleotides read TGTGCCAGCAGTGGCCCCGGGGGGCCGGATACGCAGTATTTT.

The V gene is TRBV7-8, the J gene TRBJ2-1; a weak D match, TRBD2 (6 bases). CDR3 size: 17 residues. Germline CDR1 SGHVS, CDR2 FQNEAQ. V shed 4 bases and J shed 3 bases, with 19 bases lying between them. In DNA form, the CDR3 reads TGTGCCAGCAGCTCCCGGGACTCTGCTCCAAGCTACAATGAGCAGTTCTTC. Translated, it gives CASSSRDSAPSYNEQFF.

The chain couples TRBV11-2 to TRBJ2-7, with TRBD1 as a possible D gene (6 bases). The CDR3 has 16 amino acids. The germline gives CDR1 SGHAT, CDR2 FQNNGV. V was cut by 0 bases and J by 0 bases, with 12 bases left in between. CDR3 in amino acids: CASSLDMTGGSYEQYF. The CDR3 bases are TGTGCCAGCAGCTTAGATATGACAGGAGGCTCCTACGAGCAGTACTTC.

The CDR3 bases are TGTGCCAGCAGCGCCCAGGGGTTACACACTGAAGCTTTCTTT. Its translation is CASSAQGLHTEAFF. This rearrangement joins TRBV11-3 to TRBJ1-1, with D perhaps matching TRBD1 (6 bases). With 5 bases removed from V and 3 bases from J, the gap between germline ends came to 13 bases. This CDR3 spans 14 amino acids. CDR1 SGHNT and CDR2 YENEEA come from the germline V gene.

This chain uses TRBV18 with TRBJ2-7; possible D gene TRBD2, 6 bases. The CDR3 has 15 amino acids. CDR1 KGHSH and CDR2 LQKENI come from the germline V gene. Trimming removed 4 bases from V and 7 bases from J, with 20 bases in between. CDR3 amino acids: CASSQRGGTSREQYF. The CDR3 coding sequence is TGTGCCAGCTCACAGCGCGGCGGGACGTCTAGGGAGCAGTACTTC.

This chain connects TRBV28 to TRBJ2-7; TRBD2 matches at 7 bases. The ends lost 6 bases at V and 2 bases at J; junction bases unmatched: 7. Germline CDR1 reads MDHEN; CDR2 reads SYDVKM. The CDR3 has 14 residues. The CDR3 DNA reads TGTGCCAGCAGCCCCGGCGGGAGCACCTACGAGCAGTACTTC. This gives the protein CASSPGGSTYEQYF.

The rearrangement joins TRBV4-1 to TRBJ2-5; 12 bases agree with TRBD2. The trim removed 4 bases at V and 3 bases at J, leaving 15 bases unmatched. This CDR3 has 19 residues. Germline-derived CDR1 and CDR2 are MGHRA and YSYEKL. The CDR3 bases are TGCGCCAGCAGCCTACGGTGGGGCCTAGCGGGGGGGCAAGAAGAGACCCAGTACTTC. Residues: CASSLRWGLAGGQEETQYF.

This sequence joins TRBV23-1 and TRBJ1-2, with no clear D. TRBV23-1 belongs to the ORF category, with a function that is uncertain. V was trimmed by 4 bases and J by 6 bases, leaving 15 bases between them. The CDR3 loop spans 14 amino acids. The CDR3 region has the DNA TGCGCCAGCAGTCCGAAAGGGAGCTTAAATGGCTACACCTTC. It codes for CASSPKGSLNGYTF.

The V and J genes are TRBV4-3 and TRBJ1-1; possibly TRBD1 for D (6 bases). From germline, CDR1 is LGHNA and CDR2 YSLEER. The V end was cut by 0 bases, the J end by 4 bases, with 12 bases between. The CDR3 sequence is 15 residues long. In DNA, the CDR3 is TGCGCCAGCAGCCAAGAAGGCGGGGGCGGCACTGAAGCTTTCTTT. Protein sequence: CASSQEGGGGTEAFF.

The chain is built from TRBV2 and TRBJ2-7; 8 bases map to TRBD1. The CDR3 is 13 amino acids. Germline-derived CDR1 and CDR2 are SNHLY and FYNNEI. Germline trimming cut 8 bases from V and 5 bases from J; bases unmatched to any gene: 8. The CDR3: CASGARQGNEQYF. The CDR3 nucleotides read TGTGCCAGCGGTGCCAGACAGGGGAACGAGCAGTACTTC.

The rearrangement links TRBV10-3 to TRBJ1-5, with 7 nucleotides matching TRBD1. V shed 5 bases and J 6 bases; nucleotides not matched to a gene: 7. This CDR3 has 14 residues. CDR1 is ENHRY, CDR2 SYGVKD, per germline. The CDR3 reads CAISIDREIQPQHF. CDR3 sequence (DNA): TGTGCCATCAGTATCGACAGGGAGATTCAGCCCCAGCATTTT.

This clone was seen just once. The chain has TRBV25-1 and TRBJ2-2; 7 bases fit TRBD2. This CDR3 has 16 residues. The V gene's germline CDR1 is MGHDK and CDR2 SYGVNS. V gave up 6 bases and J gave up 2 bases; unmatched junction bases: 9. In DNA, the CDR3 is TGTGCCAGCAGAACTACGCCAGCGGGAAACACCGGGGAGCTGTTTTTT. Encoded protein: CASRTTPAGNTGELFF.

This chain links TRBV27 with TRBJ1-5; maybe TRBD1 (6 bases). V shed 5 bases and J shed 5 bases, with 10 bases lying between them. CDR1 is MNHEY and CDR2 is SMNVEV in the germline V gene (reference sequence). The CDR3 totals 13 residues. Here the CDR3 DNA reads TGTGCCAGCAGTCCACAGGGCTATCAGCCCCAGCATTTT. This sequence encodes CASSPQGYQPQHF.

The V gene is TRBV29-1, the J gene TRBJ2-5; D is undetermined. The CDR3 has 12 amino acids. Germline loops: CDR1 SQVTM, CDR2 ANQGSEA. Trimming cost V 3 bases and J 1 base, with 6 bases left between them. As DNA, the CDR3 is TGCAGCGTTGAGGGCAGCCAAGAGACCCAGTACTTC. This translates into CSVEGSQETQYF.

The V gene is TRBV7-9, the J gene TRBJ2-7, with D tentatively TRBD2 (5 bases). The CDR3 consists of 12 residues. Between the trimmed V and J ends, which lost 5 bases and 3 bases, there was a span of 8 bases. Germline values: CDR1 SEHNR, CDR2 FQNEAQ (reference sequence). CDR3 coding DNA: TGTGCCAGCAGCCGAGACTACTACGAGCAGTACTTC. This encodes CASSRDYYEQYF.

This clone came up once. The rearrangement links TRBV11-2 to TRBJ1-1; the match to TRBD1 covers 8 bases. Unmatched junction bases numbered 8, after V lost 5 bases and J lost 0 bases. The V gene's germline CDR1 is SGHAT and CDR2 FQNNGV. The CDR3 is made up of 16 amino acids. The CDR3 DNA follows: TGTGCCAGCAGCCCCGGACAGGGACGGATGAACACTGAAGCTTTCTTT. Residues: CASSPGQGRMNTEAFF.